The sequence of this T cell receptor (beta chain) was determined in a study of identical twins. This clonotype was observed a single time. Antigen specificity is unknown. Study-level results: Within cord blood, abundant beta clonotypes carried fewer insertions, but memory repertoires showed no such trend. Within twin pairs, the out-of-frame alpha sequences they shared showed excess low generation probability.

This CDR3 has 13 amino acids. V trimming: 5 bases; J trimming: 7 bases; junction bases outside the gene matches: 11. Germline V gives CDR1 DFQATT, CDR2 SNEGSKA (reference sequence). cDNA molecules carried unique molecular identifiers, and template switching added a universal primer site. In TCRdb, the 5' RACE reads were re-called with MiXCR into one record per CDR3 protein. Of 1.5 million to 2 million distinct CDR3 sequences in the sample, roughly 35% were seen once. This TCR came from a newborn girl in good health. The sample consisted of cord blood. The J gene is TRBJ2-7, the V gene TRBV20-1, with 7 bases identical to TRBD2. The CDR3: CSAGTRGRSEQYF. In DNA form, the CDR3 reads TGCAGTGCTGGAACTCGCGGGAGATCTGAGCAGTACTTC.